Listed here is a single TCR beta chain. Its matching antigen is unknown. This entry comes from a study of CD8+CD57+ T cells in acquired aplastic anemia. Study at large: CD4+ and CD8+ cells, once sorted, gave DNA averaging about 3.4 ug.

Template material for TCR beta VDJ and CDR3 profiling consisted of genomic DNA. TCRdb passed the reads through MiXCR, listing each CDR3 protein once. This sample carries around 150,000 distinct CDR3 sequences, 65% to 75% of them seen once, and the ten largest clones take about 50%. General observations from the study: Some 29 CD8+ CDR3 sequences were shared between patients and controls. Patients showed no significant difference from controls in CD8+ Simpson's diversity.

Trimming pared 4 bases from V and 4 bases from J, leaving 4 bases between. CDR1 is SEHNR, CDR2 FQNEAQ, per germline (reference sequence). The CDR3 sequence is 11 residues long. By flow cytometry, patients selected for sequencing had shown an expansion of CD8+CD57+ cells. Severe acquired aplastic anemia was diagnosed in all patients. This rearrangement joins TRBV7-9 to TRBJ2-5; the D is unclear. The sample consisted of sorted CD4+, CD8+, or CD8+CD57+ T cells (not recorded which) from PBMCs. The origin of this receptor is a human donor with aplastic anemia. CDR3 bases: TGTGCCAGCAGCTGGCTAGAGACCCAGTACTTC. Amino acid sequence: CASSWLETQYF.